The clone carrying this T cell receptor beta chain was seen only a few times. The target antigen is unknown. The source of the sample is a study of cytomegalovirus exposure and HLA in healthy donors. Study observations and caveats: According to the study, around 160 TCR beta chains were cytomegalovirus-associated.

The PCR employed 60 Vbeta primers together with 13 Jbeta primers. The assay was immunoSEQ multiplex PCR, and TCRdb's table has in-frame clones only and misses some. The profile shows roughly 150,000 clones, more than 70% of them singletons. The CDR3 is 15 amino acids. Germline trimming cut 5 bases from V and 7 bases from J; bases unmatched to any gene: 10. Germline V gene sequence: CDR1 SGHTA, CDR2 FQGNSA. V usage is TRBV7-2 and J usage is TRBJ2-5, with 10 bases fitting TRBD2. The sequenced material came from PBMCs. The TCR originated in a man aged 18 to 29 in good health and CMV-seropositive. The CDR3 sequence is CASSRTSGGGLTQYF. The CDR3 DNA reads TGTGCCAGCAGCCGGACTAGCGGCGGTGGTTTGACCCAGTACTTC.